These 8 T cell receptor beta chains originate from one sample sequenced in a study of cytomegalovirus exposure and HLA in healthy donors. TCRdb's copy holds only in-frame clones and misses some; the assay was immunoSEQ multiplex PCR. The sample lists some 170,000 clones, 85% to 90% occurring once. What was sequenced was PBMCs. The receptors stem from a woman aged 25-40 years in good health and CMV-seronegative.

The CDR3 here is CASSPRGNTEAFF. The CDR3 region has the DNA TGTGCCAGTAGCCCCAGGGGTAACACTGAAGCTTTCTTT. This chain uses TRBV19 with TRBJ1-1, with D perhaps TRBD1 (6 bases). This CDR3 spans 13 amino acids. Germline-derived CDR1 and CDR2 are LNHDA and SQIVND (reference sequence). V gave up 6 bases and J gave up 2 bases, with 10 bases separating them.

The chain recombines TRBV5-4 with TRBJ2-2, with TRBD1 matching 11 bases. The CDR3 sequence is 16 residues long. Trimming took 0 bases from V and 3 from J; bases not matched to a gene: 1. Germline-derived CDR1 and CDR2 are SGHNT and YYREEE (reference sequence). CDR3 nucleotide sequence: TGTGCCAGCAGCTTGGCGGGACAGGGGGACACCGGGGAGCTGTTTTTT. Translation: CASSLAGQGDTGELFF.

V is TRBV7-9 and J is TRBJ1-5; the D gene is possibly TRBD1 (5 bases). The germline V gene encodes CDR1 SEHNR and CDR2 FQNEAQ (reference sequence). V lost 1 base and J lost 8, with 15 bases in between. The CDR3 extends over 15 amino acids. In DNA form, the CDR3 reads TGTGCCAGCAGCTTAGGGGGGGGAAGTGTCAAGCCCCAGCATTTT. This sequence encodes CASSLGGGSVKPQHF.

V is TRBV2 and J is TRBJ1-2; 10 bases agree with TRBD1. Germline-derived CDR1 and CDR2 are SNHLY and FYNNEI. The V segment lost 4 bases and the J segment 7 bases; nucleotides outside the gene matches: 9. The CDR3 is made up of 15 amino acids. CDR3 sequence: CASSVRDRGFLGYTF. CDR3 coding DNA: TGTGCCAGCAGTGTACGGGACAGGGGATTTCTTGGCTACACCTTC.

The sample holds one count of this clone. The V gene is TRBV11-3, the J gene TRBJ1-1; D not certain. This CDR3 spans 13 amino acids. V was clipped by 1 base and J by 1 base, with 4 bases between them. Germline CDR1 and CDR2: SGHNT and YENEEA. CDR3 DNA: TGTGCCAGCAGCTTAGGACAGAACACTGAAGCTTTCTTT. Translated, it gives CASSLGQNTEAFF.

The chain recombines TRBV7-9 with TRBJ2-7; no clear D. V gave up 7 bases and J gave up 3 bases, with 13 bases separating them. Germline V gene data show CDR1 as SEHNR and CDR2 as FQNEAQ (reference sequence). The CDR3 covers 13 residues. CDR3 residues: CASMARRGYEQYF. CDR3 sequence (DNA): TGTGCCAGCATGGCAAGGCGAGGCTACGAGCAGTACTTC.

This rearrangement joins TRBV19 to TRBJ1-5, with D hard to call. The CDR3 runs 17 residues. V was clipped by 1 base and J by 3 bases, with 16 bases between them. CDR1 and CDR2 (germline): LNHDA, SQIVND (reference sequence). The CDR3 region has the DNA TGTGCCAGTAGTATAGTTCGGGTCACCGGGTACAATCAGCCCCAGCATTTT. Encoded protein: CASSIVRVTGYNQPQHF. Full variable domain (missing parts from reference TRBV19 and TRBJ1-5): DGGITQSPKYLFRKEGQNVTLSCEQNLNHDAMYWYRQDPGQGLRLIYYSQIVNDFQKGDIAEGYSVSREKKESFPLTVTSAQKNPTAFYLCASSIVRVTGYNQPQHFGDGTRLSIL.

In nucleotides, the CDR3 is TGTGCCAGCAGGCGTACAAGCTACGGAGAGGGCTACACCTTC. Translated, it gives CASRRTSYGEGYTF. This chain connects TRBV6-5 to TRBJ1-2, with D unresolved. The V end lost 6 bases, the J end lost 8 bases, and 19 bases lay between the germline ends. Germline CDR1 is MNHEY and CDR2 is SVGAGI. This CDR3 spans 14 amino acids.